This passage covers 19 T cell receptor beta chains from one sample sequenced in a study of Tregs in tolerant kidney transplant recipients. Assay: immunoSEQ multiplex PCR; the TCRdb copy retains only in-frame clones and omits some. The sample totals 13,000 to 15,000 clones; its top ten clones hold 25% to 30%. Related graft donors supplied nonmyeloablative bone marrow transplants, and mixed chimerism was transient. The sample consisted of CD8+ T cells from blood (PBMCs), taken 6 months after the transplant. These receptors all come from a human patient who received a combined kidney and bone marrow transplant. Some T cells may possibly be graft donor cells.

In regard to this clone: The read terminates 3 residues before the CDR3 end, so the remaining end is supplied by the germline J gene. This chain links TRBV13 with TRBJ2-7, with 7 bases aligning to TRBD1. This CDR3 has 15 amino acids. The germline V gene has CDR1 PRHDT and CDR2 FYEKMQ (reference sequence). The V segment lost 5 bases and the J segment 0 bases; nucleotides outside the gene matches: 7. CDR3 DNA, as far as it was read: TGTGCCAGCAGCAAACCGGGACAGAGCTCCTACGAG. This gives the protein CASSKPGQSSYE. The complete CDR3 sequence is CASSKPGQSSYEQYF.

As to this clone: The read ends 3 residues early relative to the CDR3; the germline J gene fills the gap. The gene calls are TRBV29-1 and TRBJ2-2; D is perhaps TRBD2 (7 bases). Per the germline V gene, CDR1 is SQVTM and CDR2 is ANQGSEA. This CDR3 spans 15 amino acids. CDR3 bases read: TGCAGCGTTGAAGACGCGGGGGCTAGTAATGAAAAG. Translating it yields CSVEDAGASNEK. The CDR3 reads in full as CSVEDAGASNEKLFF.

About this clone itself: From the germline J gene comes the end of the CDR3, since the read stops 3 residues before it. The chain carries TRBV4-1 and TRBJ1-1, with D possibly TRBD1 on 5 matching bases. V was cut by 2 bases and J by 5 bases, with 12 bases left in between. Germline assignment: CDR1 MGHRA and CDR2 YSYEKL. The CDR3 totals 14 residues. The CDR3 is CASSQRGGGTEAFF. The covered CDR3 bases are TGCGCCAGCAGCCAAAGGGGCGGCGGAACTGAA.

Comment on this clone: Read data end 3 residues before the CDR3 end; the end is taken from the germline J gene. The V call is TRBV2, the J call TRBJ2-5; 7 bases align to TRBD1. The CDR3 runs 15 residues. J gave up 3 bases and V 1 base, and 5 bases lay outside the gene matches. Germline CDR1 SNHLY, CDR2 FYNNEI. CDR3 amino acids: CASSEVGTAEETQYF. The part of the CDR3 DNA that was read is TGTGCCAGCAGTGAAGTAGGGACAGCTGAAGAGACC.

Concerning this clone: The CDR3 end is not reached by the read, which stops 3 residues before it; the germline J gene fills it in. The chain uses TRBV14 and TRBJ1-4; 8 nucleotides agree with TRBD1. The ends lost 2 bases at V and 4 bases at J; junction bases unmatched: 6. This CDR3 spans 16 amino acids. Per germline, CDR1 SGHDN and CDR2 FVKESK. The CDR3 bases that were read are TGTGCCAGCAGCCAAATTGGACAGGGTGTTAATGAAAAA. Protein: CASSQIGQGVNEK. The entire CDR3 is CASSQIGQGVNEKLFF.

For this clone: The read stops 3 residues short of the end of the CDR3; the missing end is completed from the germline J gene. This sequence joins TRBV2 and TRBJ2-6; tentative D call: TRBD2 (6 bases). The CDR3 loop spans 17 amino acids. V dropped 6 bases and J dropped 0 bases, with 15 bases sitting between them. CDR1 and CDR2 from the germline V gene are SNHLY and FYNNEI. CDR3 region: CASRTIAEFSGANVLTF. The CDR3 bases that were read are TGTGCCAGCAGGACCATAGCGGAGTTCTCTGGGGCCAACGTC.

Concerning this clone: With the read ending 3 residues before the CDR3 end, the germline J gene is used to fill in that end. The chain carries TRBV27 and TRBJ1-2, with TRBD1 matching over 7 bases. The V and J ends lost 2 bases and 6 bases, in that order; junction bases with no gene match: 6. This CDR3 spans 14 amino acids. CDR1 is MNHEY, CDR2 SMNVEV, per germline (reference sequence). The CDR3 protein is CASSLVQGGDGYTF. The part of the CDR3 DNA that was read is TGTGCCAGCAGTTTAGTCCAGGGGGGAGATGGC.

As concerns this clone: The CDR3 is cut off 3 residues early in the read; its end comes from the germline J gene. This sequence joins TRBV5-5 and TRBJ2-7; 7 bases are shared with TRBD1. The CDR3 has 13 residues. V trimming: 4 bases; J trimming: 3 bases; junction bases outside the gene matches: 4. Germline CDR1 reads SGHKS; CDR2 reads YYEKEE (reference sequence). The CDR3 protein is CASSHRQGYEQYF. The CDR3 bases that were read are TGTGCCAGCAGCCATAGACAGGGCTACGAG.

Concerning this clone: The CDR3 end is not reached by the read, which stops 3 residues before it; the germline J gene fills it in. The rearrangement joins TRBV5-1 to TRBJ2-1; 13 nucleotides align to TRBD2. The germline V gene has CDR1 SGHRS and CDR2 YFSETQ. J was trimmed by 5 bases and V by 3 bases; bases with no gene match: 2. The CDR3 length is 15 residues. The CDR3 sequence is CASSSGTSGNNEQFF. The CDR3 bases that were read are TGCGCCAGCAGCTCCGGGACTAGCGGGAACAATGAG.

With regard to this clone: The read ends 3 residues early relative to the CDR3; the germline J gene fills the gap. V usage is TRBV2 and J usage is TRBJ2-3; 8 bases match TRBD1. The CDR3 is made up of 17 amino acids. Trimming removed 2 bases from V and 4 bases from J; junction bases left unmatched: 11. The germline gives CDR1 SNHLY, CDR2 FYNNEI. CDR3 DNA, as far as it was read: TGTGCCAGCAGTGAACCCTTTTGGACAGGGTCATCAGATACG. Residues: CASSEPFWTGSSDT. In full, the CDR3 reads CASSEPFWTGSSDTQYF.

Of note for this clone: The CDR3 goes on 3 residues after the read ends, and that part is filled in from the germline J gene. The chain couples TRBV7-9 to TRBJ2-7; TRBD2 matches 11 bases. The CDR3 sequence is 15 residues long. Germline V lookup: CDR1 SEHNR, CDR2 FQNEAQ (reference sequence). The ends lost 5 bases at V and 4 bases at J; junction bases unmatched: 7. The CDR3 protein is CASSNSGRARYEQYF. Incomplete CDR3 DNA: TGTGCCAGCAGCAATAGCGGGAGGGCCCGATACGAG.

Notes on this clone: The CDR3 end falls 3 residues outside the read, so it is completed with the germline J gene. The V and J genes are TRBV7-9 and TRBJ2-3; 7 bases match TRBD2. This CDR3 is built from 14 residues. J lost 4 bases, V lost 5 bases, and 6 bases had no gene match. The germline V gene encodes CDR1 SEHNR and CDR2 FQNEAQ (reference sequence). The CDR3: CASSPGTSADTQYF. The sequenced CDR3 bases are TGTGCCAGCAGCCCGGGAACTAGCGCAGATACG.

Comments on this clone: Read sequence stops 3 residues before the CDR3 end, and the germline J gene provides the missing end. The chain couples TRBV6-2 or TRBV6-3 to TRBJ2-1; tentative D call: TRBD2 (6 bases). The CDR3 is 13 residues long. Trimming pared 8 bases from V and 9 bases from J, leaving 17 bases between. CDR1 and CDR2 (germline): MNHEY, SVGEGT. Partial CDR3 DNA: TGTGCCAGCCTGGAGGAGGGTCCAAGTGAG. Its protein product is CASLEEGPSE. The CDR3 reads in full as CASLEEGPSEQFF.

Details on this clone: The read stops 3 residues short of the end of the CDR3; the missing end is completed from the germline J gene. This rearrangement joins TRBV19 to TRBJ1-6, with 8 bases that match TRBD1. The CDR3 has 15 amino acids. Germline lookup yields CDR1 LNHDA and CDR2 SQIVND (reference sequence). The V gene end was trimmed by 7 bases and the J gene end by 5 bases; junction bases not matched to a gene: 7. This CDR3 is CASTYGQGNNSPLHF. The DNA read from the CDR3 is TGTGCCAGTACCTACGGACAGGGCAATAATTCACCC.

With respect to this clone: The CDR3 goes on 3 residues after the read ends, and that part is filled in from the germline J gene. The V gene is TRBV13, the J gene TRBJ2-3; 12 positions agree with TRBD2. In germline, CDR1 is PRHDT, CDR2 FYEKMQ (reference sequence). V lost 4 bases to trimming and J lost 6 bases; unmatched junction nucleotides: 11. The CDR3 consists of 17 residues. CDR3 bases read: TGTGCCAGCAGCTCCCCCCTCTTAGGGACTAGCGGGGATACG. Translation gives CASSSPLLGTSGDT. The whole CDR3 protein reads CASSSPLLGTSGDTQYF. Supplemented by reference TRBV13 and TRBJ2-3, the full variable domain reads AAGVIQSPRHLIKEKRETATLKCYPIPRHDTVYWYQQGPGQDPQFLISFYEKMQSDKGSIPDRFSAQQFSDYHSELNMSSLELGDSALYFCASSSPLLGTSGDTQYFGPGTRLTVL.

Comment on this clone: The CDR3 is cut off 3 residues early in the read; its end comes from the germline J gene. V usage is TRBV7-9 and J usage is TRBJ1-2; D is possibly TRBD1 (5 bases). The CDR3 runs to 15 residues. Per the germline V gene, CDR1 is SEHNR and CDR2 is FQNEAQ (reference sequence). The part of the CDR3 DNA that was read is TGTGCCAGCAGCTTAGAGGGGACCCTGGGGGGAGAC. Residues: CASSLEGTLGGD. Given in full, the CDR3 is CASSLEGTLGGDYTF.

Of note for this clone: The CDR3 extends 3 residues past the end of the read, so its final part is completed from the germline J gene. The J gene is TRBJ1-5, the V gene TRBV23-1; D might be TRBD1 (5 bases). TRBV23-1 is sorted into the ORF group, with uncertain function. V was clipped by 9 bases and J by 4 bases, with 19 bases between them. The CDR3 has 15 amino acids. Here the CDR3 reads CASPGQSGTNQPQHF. The sequenced part of the CDR3 DNA is TGCGCCAGTCCGGGCCAAAGTGGGACTAATCAGCCC.

As to this clone: The CDR3 end is not reached by the read, which stops 3 residues before it; the germline J gene fills it in. The V call is TRBV11-1, the J call TRBJ2-7; D is possibly TRBD1 (6 bases). CDR1 SGHAT and CDR2 FQDESV come from the germline V gene (reference sequence). Trimming left V 1 base short and J 1 base short, with 8 bases between. The CDR3 spans 14 residues. CDR3 residues: CASSLVTGSYEQYF. The sequenced CDR3 bases are TGTGCCAGCAGCTTAGTGACAGGATCCTACGAG.

Details on this clone: The read halts 3 residues ahead of the CDR3 end, with the missing end drawn from the germline J gene. The chain employs TRBV6-1 and TRBJ2-7; D possibly corresponds to TRBD2 (5 bases). The V end was cut by 0 bases, the J end by 3 bases, with 21 bases between. CDR3 size: 18 residues. The germline V gene encodes CDR1 MNHNS and CDR2 SASEGT. The CDR3 here is CASSEASSGMDGFYEQYF. The sequenced part of the CDR3 DNA is TGTGCCAGCAGTGAAGCGTCATCGGGGATGGATGGGTTCTACGAG.